This T cell receptor (beta chain) was identified during a study of blood T cell repertoires in COVID-19. Study-wide context: The analysed material was cDNA or gDNA that came from T cells, B-cell-depleted T cells, or PBMCs.

The table came from immunoSEQ multiplex PCR; TCRdb's copy has only in-frame clones and leaves some out. The repertoire includes under 250,000 clones, around nine tenths of them detected once, and around 1.5% sits in the top ten. This TCR was recovered from a woman aged 55-75 years who had recovered from COVID-19. Sequencing was carried out using peripheral blood.

CDR3: CASQNGLGGTGELFF. The CDR3 region has the DNA TGTGCCAGCCAAAACGGACTAGGTGGAACCGGGGAGCTGTTTTTT. This chain connects TRBV7-9 to TRBJ2-2; 7 nucleotides agree with TRBD2. The CDR3 extends over 15 amino acids. Germline values: CDR1 SEHNR, CDR2 FQNEAQ (reference sequence). V shed 8 bases and J 5 bases; nucleotides not matched to a gene: 11.